Here is one T cell receptor beta chain with its context. What it binds is not known. About 40,000 productive templates were obtained per sample on average. TCRdb's copy holds only in-frame clones and misses some; the assay was immunoSEQ multiplex PCR. The sample carries over 30,000 clones, about 88% recorded once. The CDR3 sequence is 12 residues long. Germline CDR1 reads SEHNR; CDR2 reads FQNEAQ (reference sequence). V was pared by 8 bases and J by 5 bases, with 12 bases between. The source of the sample is a study of STAT3 mutations in large granular lymphocyte leukemia. Study-level information: Around two fifths of treated T-LGLL patients showed hematologic response to immunosuppression.

Overall study results and limits: Suggested: STAT3 mutation was not the ancestral event for these clonal expansions. Some patients had persisting codominant clonotypes that could mask small clones. At least one immunodominant TCR beta clonotype appeared in every T-cell large granular lymphocyte leukemia patient.

The genes are TRBV7-9 and TRBJ1-1; tentatively, D is TRBD1 (5 bases). The clonotype originates from a human donor with T large granular lymphocyte leukemia. Some clones in this sample may be carry-over from other donors' samples. The sample comprised PBMCs. In nucleotides, the CDR3 is TGTGCCAGCGCGATACAGGAAACTGAAGCTTTCTTT. Its translation: CASAIQETEAFF.